Here is one TCR beta chain with its context. The method was immunoSEQ multiplex PCR; TCRdb's version includes in-frame clones alone and lacks a portion of them. The sample includes about 310,000 clones, about 91% of them seen just once. The record originates from a study of blood T cell repertoires in COVID-19. Participants spanned ages about 18 to 89 years and resided in roughly 22 US areas. The TCR was taken from a woman aged 40 to 55 who had recovered from COVID-19. Sequenced input: PBMCs or T cells enriched from blood (not recorded which).

The CDR3 sequence: CASGAMAGSNQPQHF. In DNA, the CDR3 is TGTGCTAGTGGTGCCATGGCAGGGAGCAATCAGCCCCAGCATTTT. This rearrangement joins TRBV12-5 to TRBJ1-5; TRBD1 is a possible D gene (5 bases). Trimming cost V 5 bases and J 1 base, with 12 bases left between them. Germline CDR1 is LGHNT and CDR2 is FRNRAP. This CDR3 is built from 15 residues.